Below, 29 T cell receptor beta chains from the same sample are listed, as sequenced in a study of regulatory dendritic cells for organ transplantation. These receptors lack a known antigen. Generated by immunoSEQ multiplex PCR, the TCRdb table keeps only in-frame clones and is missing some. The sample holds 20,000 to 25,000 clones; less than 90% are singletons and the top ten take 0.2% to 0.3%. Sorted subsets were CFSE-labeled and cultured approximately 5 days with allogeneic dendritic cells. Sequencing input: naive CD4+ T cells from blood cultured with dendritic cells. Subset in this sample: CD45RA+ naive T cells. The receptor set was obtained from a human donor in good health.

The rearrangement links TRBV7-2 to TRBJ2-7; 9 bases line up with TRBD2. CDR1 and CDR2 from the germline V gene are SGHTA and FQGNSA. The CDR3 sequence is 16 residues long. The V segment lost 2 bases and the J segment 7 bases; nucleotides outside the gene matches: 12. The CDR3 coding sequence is TGTGCCAGCAGCTTACGTCTTCGCGCGGGAGGGCTTGAGCAGTACTTC. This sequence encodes CASSLRLRAGGLEQYF.

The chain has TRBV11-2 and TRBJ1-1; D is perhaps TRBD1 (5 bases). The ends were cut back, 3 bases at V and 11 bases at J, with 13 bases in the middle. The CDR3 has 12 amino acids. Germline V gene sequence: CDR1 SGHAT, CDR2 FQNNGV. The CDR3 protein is CASSFTGTAAFF. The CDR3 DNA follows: TGTGCCAGCAGCTTTACCGGGACGGCTGCTTTCTTT.

The CDR3 is CASLSGGASAAQYF. CDR3 sequence (DNA): TGCGCCAGCCTTAGCGGGGGCGCCTCTGCGGCCCAGTACTTC. The chain is built from TRBV10-2 and TRBJ2-5; 9 nucleotides match TRBD2. This CDR3 has 14 amino acids. Germline V gene data show CDR1 as WSHSY and CDR2 as SAAADI. The J segment lost 9 bases and the V segment lost 8 bases, leaving 13 bases of the junction unmatched.

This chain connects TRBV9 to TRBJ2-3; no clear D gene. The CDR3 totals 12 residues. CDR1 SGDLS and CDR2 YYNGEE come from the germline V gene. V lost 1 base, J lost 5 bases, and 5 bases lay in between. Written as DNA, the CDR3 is TGTGCCAGCAGCGTATCGATAGATACGCAGTATTTT. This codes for CASSVSIDTQYF.

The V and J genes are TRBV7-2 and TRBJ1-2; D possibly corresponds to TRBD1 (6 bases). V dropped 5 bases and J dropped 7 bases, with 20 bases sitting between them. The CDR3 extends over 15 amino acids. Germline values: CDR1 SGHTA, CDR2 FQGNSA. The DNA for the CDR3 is TGTGCCAGCAGCCTAAACAGGGTCTCCAGGTCTGGCTACACCTTC. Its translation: CASSLNRVSRSGYTF.

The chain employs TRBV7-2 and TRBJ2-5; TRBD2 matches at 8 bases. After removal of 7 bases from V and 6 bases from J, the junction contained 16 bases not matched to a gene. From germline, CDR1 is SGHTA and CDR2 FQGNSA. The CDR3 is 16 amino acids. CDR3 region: CASTGVSGGPLKTQYF. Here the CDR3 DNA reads TGTGCCAGCACCGGGGTCAGCGGGGGCCCTCTTAAGACCCAGTACTTC.

The DNA for the CDR3 is TGTGCCAGCTCACCACCCACAGGGGGCAGGGAGACCCAGTACTTC. Translated, it gives CASSPPTGGRETQYF. The chain has TRBV18 and TRBJ2-5; the match to TRBD1 covers 9 bases. After removal of 0 bases from V and 5 bases from J, the junction contained 4 bases not matched to a gene. Germline CDR1 is KGHSH and CDR2 is LQKENI. The CDR3 has 15 residues.

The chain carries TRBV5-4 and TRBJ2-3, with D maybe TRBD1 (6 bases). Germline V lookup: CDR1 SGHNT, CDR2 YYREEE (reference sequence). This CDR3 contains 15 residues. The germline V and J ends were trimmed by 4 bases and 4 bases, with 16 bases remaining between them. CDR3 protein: CASSSRGIAADTQYF. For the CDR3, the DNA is TGTGCCAGCAGCAGTAGGGGGATCGCGGCAGATACGCAGTATTTT.

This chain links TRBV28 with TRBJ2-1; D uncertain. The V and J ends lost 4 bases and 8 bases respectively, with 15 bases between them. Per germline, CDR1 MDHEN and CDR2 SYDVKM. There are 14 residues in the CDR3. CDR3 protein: CASSSHSLRDEQFF. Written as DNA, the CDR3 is TGTGCCAGCAGTTCCCATTCCCTTCGCGATGAGCAGTTCTTC.

The CDR3 region is CASMGGAETQYF. In DNA, the CDR3 is TGCGCCAGCATGGGCGGAGCGGAGACCCAGTACTTC. This chain connects TRBV5-1 to TRBJ2-5; no reliable D call. Trimming stripped 6 bases from V and 5 bases from J, with 11 bases between. Germline loops: CDR1 SGHRS, CDR2 YFSETQ. The CDR3 consists of 12 residues.

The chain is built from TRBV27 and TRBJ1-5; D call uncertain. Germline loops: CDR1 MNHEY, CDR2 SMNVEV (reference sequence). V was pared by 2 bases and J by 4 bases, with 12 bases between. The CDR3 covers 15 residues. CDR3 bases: TGTGCCAGCAGTTTAGGTGTAGCCCTAAATCAGCCCCAGCATTTT. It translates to CASSLGVALNQPQHF.

DNA for the CDR3: TGTGCCAGCAGCTTGATAATGCTAGCGGGAGTCCAGGATGAGCAGTTCTTC. It is translated as CASSLIMLAGVQDEQFF. J is TRBJ2-1 and V is TRBV5-4, with 10 bases lining up with TRBD2. V was pared by 1 base and J by 8 bases, with 12 bases of the junction left unmatched. Germline V gene data show CDR1 as SGHNT and CDR2 as YYREEE (reference sequence). The length of the CDR3 is 17 residues.

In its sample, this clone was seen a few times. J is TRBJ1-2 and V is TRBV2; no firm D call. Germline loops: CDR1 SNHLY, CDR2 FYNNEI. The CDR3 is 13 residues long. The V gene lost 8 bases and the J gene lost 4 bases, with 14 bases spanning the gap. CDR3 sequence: CASWWARTYGYTF. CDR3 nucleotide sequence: TGTGCCAGCTGGTGGGCCAGGACCTATGGCTACACCTTC.

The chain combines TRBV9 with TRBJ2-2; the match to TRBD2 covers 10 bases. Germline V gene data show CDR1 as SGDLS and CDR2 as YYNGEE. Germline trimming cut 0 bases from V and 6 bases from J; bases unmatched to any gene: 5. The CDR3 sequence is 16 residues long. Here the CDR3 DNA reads TGTGCCAGCAGCGTAGTCTCCCTAGCGGGGGCCGGGGAGCTGTTTTTT. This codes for CASSVVSLAGAGELFF.

The CDR3 spells CASSFRTSGNREQYF. CDR3 in DNA: TGTGCCAGCAGCTTTCGGACTAGCGGGAACCGCGAGCAGTACTTC. The genes are TRBV6-6 and TRBJ2-7, with 12 nucleotides matching TRBD2. Germline-derived CDR1 and CDR2 are MNHNY and SVGAGI (reference sequence). V was clipped by 6 bases and J by 6 bases; unmatched bases: 9. The CDR3 sequence is 15 residues long.

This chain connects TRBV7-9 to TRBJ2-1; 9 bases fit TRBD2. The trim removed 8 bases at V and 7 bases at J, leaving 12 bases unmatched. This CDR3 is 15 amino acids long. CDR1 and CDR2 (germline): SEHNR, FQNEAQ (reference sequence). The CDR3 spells CASSGWREGPNEQFF. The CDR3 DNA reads TGTGCCAGCTCGGGTTGGCGGGAGGGCCCAAATGAGCAGTTCTTC.

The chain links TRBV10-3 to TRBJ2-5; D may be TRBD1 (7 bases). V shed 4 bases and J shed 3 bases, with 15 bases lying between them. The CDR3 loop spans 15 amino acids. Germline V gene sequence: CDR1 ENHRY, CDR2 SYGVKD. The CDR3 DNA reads TGTGCCATCAGTGTGTCGGGCAGGGGGGAAGAGACCCAGTACTTC. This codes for CAISVSGRGEETQYF.

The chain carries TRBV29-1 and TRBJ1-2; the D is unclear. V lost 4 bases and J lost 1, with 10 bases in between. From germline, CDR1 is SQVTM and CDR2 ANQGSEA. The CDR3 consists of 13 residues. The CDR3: CSVALIGNYGYTF. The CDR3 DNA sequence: TGCAGCGTTGCCTTGATTGGTAACTATGGCTACACCTTC.

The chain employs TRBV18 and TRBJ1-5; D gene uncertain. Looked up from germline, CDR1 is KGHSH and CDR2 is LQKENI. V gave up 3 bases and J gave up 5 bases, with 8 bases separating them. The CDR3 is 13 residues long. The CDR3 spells CASSPIMDQPQHF. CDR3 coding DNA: TGTGCCAGCTCACCTATTATGGATCAGCCCCAGCATTTT.

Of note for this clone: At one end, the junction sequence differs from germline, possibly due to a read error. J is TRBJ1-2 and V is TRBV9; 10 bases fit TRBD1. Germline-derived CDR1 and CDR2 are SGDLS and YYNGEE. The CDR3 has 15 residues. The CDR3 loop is CAGSPGTGANYGYTF. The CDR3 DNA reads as TGTGCCGGCAGCCCGGGGACAGGGGCTAACTATGGCTACACCTTC.

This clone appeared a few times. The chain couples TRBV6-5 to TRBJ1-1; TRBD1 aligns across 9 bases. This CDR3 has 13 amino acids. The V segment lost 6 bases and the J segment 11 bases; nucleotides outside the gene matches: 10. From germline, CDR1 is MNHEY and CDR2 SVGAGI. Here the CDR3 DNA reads TGTGCCAGCAGGTTGGACAGGGGCGGATCGGCTTTCTTT. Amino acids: CASRLDRGGSAFF.

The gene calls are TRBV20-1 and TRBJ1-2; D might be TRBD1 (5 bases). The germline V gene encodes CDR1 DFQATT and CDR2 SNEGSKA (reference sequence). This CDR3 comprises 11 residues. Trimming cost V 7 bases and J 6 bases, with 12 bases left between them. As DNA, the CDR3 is TGCAGTGTTGGGGCAGCTAATGGCTACACCTTC. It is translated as CSVGAANGYTF.

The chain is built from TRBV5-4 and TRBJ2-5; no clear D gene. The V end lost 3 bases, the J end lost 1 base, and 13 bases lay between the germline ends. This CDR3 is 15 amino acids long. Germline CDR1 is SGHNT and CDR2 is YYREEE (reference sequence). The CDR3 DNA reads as TGTGCCAGCAGCTGGGCCCCGTATTCCCAAGAGACCCAGTACTTC. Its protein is CASSWAPYSQETQYF. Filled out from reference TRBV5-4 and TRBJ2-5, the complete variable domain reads ETGVTQSPTHLIKTRGQQVTLRCSSQSGHNTVSWYQQALGQGPQFIFQYYREEENGRGNFPPRFSGLQFPNYSSELNVNALELDDSALYLCASSWAPYSQETQYFGPGTRLLVL.

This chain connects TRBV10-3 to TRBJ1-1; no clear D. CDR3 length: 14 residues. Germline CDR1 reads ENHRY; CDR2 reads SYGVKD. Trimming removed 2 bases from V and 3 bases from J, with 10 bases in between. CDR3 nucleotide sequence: TGTGCCATCAGTGAGAATCCGCGGGACACTGAAGCTTTCTTT. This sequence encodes CAISENPRDTEAFF.

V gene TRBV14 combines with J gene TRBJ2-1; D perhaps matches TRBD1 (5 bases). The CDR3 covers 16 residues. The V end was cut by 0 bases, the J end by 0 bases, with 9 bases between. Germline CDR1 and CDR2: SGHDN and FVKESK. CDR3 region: CASSQDQGSSYNEQFF. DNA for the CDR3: TGTGCCAGCAGCCAAGACCAGGGAAGCTCCTACAATGAGCAGTTCTTC.

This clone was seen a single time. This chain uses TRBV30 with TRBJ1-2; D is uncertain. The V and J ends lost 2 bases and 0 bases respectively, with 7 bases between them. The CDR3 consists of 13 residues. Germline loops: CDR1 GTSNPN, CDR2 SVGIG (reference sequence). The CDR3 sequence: CAWSPDSNYGYTF. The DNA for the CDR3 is TGTGCCTGGAGTCCTGACTCTAACTATGGCTACACCTTC.

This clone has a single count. Written as DNA, the CDR3 is TGTGCCAGCAGCTCGGGACTAGCGGGAGGGCCGAATGAGCAGTTCTTC. Protein sequence: CASSSGLAGGPNEQFF. The gene calls are TRBV7-9 and TRBJ2-1, with TRBD2 identical over 16 bases. Trimming took 4 bases from V and 7 from J; bases not matched to a gene: 4. This CDR3 is built from 16 residues. Germline V CDR1 and CDR2: SEHNR, FQNEAQ (reference sequence).

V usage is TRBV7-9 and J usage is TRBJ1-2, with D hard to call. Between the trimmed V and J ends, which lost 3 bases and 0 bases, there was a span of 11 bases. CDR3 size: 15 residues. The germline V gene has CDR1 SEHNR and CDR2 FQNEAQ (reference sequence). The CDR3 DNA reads TGTGCCAGCAGCTTTATAGGGCGTACTAACTATGGCTACACCTTC. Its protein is CASSFIGRTNYGYTF. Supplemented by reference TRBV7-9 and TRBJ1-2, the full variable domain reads DTGVSQNPRHKITKRGQNVTFRCDPISEHNRLYWYRQTLGQGPEFLTYFQNEAQLEKSRLLSDRFSAERPKGSFSTLEIQRTEQGDSAMYLCASSFIGRTNYGYTFGSGTRLTVV.

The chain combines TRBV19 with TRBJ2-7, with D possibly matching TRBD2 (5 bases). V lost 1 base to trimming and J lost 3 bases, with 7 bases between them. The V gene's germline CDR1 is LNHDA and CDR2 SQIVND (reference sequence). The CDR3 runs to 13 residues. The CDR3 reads CASSIGTLYEQYF. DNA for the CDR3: TGTGCCAGTAGTATAGGGACTCTCTACGAGCAGTACTTC.